This entry is about one T cell receptor (beta chain). The data were taken from a study of monozygotic twins with inflammatory bowel disease. The CDR3 runs 17 residues. Germline V lookup: CDR1 SNHLY, CDR2 FYNNEI. No DNA is given; TCRdb re-called the 5' RACE reads and lists each CDR3 protein once. The sample features 150,000 to 200,000 distinct CDR3 sequences, with approximately 2.5% in its top ten. The chain combines TRBV2 with TRBJ2-1; checking the TCRdb D call of TRBD2 is not possible without DNA. Sequencing used blood. The origin of this receptor is a human donor with ulcerative colitis or Crohn's disease, or a healthy co-twin of an affected twin (not recorded which). The CDR3 spells CASSVLAGASNHNEQFF.